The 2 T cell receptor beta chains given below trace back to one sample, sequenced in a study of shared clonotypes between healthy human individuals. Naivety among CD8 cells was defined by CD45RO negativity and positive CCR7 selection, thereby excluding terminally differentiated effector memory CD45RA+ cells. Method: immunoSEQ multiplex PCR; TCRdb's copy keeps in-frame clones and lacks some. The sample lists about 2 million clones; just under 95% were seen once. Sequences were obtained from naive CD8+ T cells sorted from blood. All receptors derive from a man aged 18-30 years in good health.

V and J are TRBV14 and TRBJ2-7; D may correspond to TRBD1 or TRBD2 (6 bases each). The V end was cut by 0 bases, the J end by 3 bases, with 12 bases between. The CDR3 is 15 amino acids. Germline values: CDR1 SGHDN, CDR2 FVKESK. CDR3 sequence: CASSQEGGTFYEQYF. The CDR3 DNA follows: TGTGCCAGCAGCCAAGAAGGGGGGACATTCTACGAGCAGTACTTC.

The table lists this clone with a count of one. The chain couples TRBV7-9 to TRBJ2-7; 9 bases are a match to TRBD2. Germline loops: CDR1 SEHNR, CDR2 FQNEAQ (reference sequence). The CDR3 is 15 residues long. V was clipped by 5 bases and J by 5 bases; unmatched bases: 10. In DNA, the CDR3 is TGTGCCAGCAGCCCACCACCGGGCGGGGGGGACGAGCAGTACTTC. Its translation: CASSPPPGGGDEQYF.